This T cell receptor beta chain was captured by sequencing in a study of blood T cell repertoires in COVID-19. The wider study: Donors in the United States, Italy and Spain gave samples during acute or convalescent COVID-19. Sources were T cells, B-cell-depleted T cells, or PBMCs; the material itself was cDNA or gDNA.

In the authors' workflow: Reference gene primer amplification gave estimated nucleated cell counts. Generated by immunoSEQ multiplex PCR, the TCRdb table keeps only in-frame clones and is missing some. Clonal size and the V and J genes are those of that table, whereas D and trimming came from the DNA. This table has approximately 190,000 clones, around nine tenths appearing once. Trimming at V came to 5 bases and at J to 8 bases, leaving 17 bases not matched to a gene. The germline gives CDR1 SGHTA, CDR2 FQGNSA. The CDR3 has 16 amino acids. This chain connects TRBV7-2 to TRBJ2-7; TRBD2 agrees at 8 bases. Sample: peripheral blood. This sequence originates from a man aged 65-85 years with active or convalescent COVID-19. CDR3 sequence reads: CASSAVPGSGASQQYF. CDR3 in DNA: TGTGCCAGCAGCGCCGTTCCAGGTAGCGGGGCCTCACAGCAGTACTTC.